The present T cell receptor beta chain was sequenced within a study of blood T cell repertoires in COVID-19. Some clones are missing from TCRdb's copy, which holds only in-frame ones; the method was immunoSEQ multiplex PCR. Found here are about 150,000 clones, roughly 84% of them singletons; the top ten hold 4.5% to 6%. Unmatched junction bases numbered 5, after V lost 5 bases and J lost 3 bases. The CDR3 is made up of 14 amino acids. The germline V gene encodes CDR1 LNHDA and CDR2 SQIVND (reference sequence). The TCR sequence derives from a woman between 50 and 59 years old who had been exposed to COVID-19. The chain employs TRBV19 and TRBJ2-7, with 9 bases lining up with TRBD1. Sequenced material: PBMCs or T cells enriched from blood (not recorded which). The CDR3 protein is CASSPQGQGYEQYF. CDR3 DNA sequence: TGTGCCAGTAGTCCCCAGGGACAGGGCTACGAGCAGTACTTC.